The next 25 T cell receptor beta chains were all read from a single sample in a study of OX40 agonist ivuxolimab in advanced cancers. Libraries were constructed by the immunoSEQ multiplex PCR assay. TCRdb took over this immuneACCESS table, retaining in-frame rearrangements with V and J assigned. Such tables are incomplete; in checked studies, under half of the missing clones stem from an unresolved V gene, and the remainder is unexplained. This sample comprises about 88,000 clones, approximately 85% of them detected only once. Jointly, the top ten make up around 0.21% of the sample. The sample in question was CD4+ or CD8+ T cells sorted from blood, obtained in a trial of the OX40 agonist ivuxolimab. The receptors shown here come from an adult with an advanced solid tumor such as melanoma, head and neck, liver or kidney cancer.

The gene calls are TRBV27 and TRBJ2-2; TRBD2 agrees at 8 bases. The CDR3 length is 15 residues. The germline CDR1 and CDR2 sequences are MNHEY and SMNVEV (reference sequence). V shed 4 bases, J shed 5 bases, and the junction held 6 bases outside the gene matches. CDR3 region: CASSSRSGATGELFF. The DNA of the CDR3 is TGTGCCAGCAGTTCCCGTAGCGGGGCGACCGGGGAGCTGTTTTTT.

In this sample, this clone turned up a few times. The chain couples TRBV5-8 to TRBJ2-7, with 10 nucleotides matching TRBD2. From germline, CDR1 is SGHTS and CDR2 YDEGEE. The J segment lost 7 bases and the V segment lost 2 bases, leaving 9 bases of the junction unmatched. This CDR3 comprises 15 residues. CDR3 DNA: TGTGCCAGCAGCTTTGTCACTAGCGGGGATGCAGAGCAGTACGTC. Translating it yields CASSFVTSGDAEQYV.

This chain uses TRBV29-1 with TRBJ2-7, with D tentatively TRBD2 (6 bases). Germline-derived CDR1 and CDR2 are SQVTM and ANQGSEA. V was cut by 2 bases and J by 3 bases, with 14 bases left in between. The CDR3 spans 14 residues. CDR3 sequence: CSVEPNKGGYEQYF. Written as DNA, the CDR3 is TGCAGCGTTGAACCGAATAAGGGAGGCTACGAGCAGTACTTC.

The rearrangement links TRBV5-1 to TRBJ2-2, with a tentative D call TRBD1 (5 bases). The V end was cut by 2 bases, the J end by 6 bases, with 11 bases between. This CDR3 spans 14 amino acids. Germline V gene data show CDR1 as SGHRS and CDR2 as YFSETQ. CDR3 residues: CASSFNRLAGELFF. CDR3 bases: TGCGCCAGCAGCTTCAACAGGTTAGCCGGGGAGCTGTTTTTT.

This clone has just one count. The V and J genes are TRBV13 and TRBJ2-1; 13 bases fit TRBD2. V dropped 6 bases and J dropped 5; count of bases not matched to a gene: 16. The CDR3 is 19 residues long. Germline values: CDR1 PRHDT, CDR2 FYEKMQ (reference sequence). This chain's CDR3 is CASSSTRTSGSSEDNEQFF. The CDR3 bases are TGTGCCAGCAGTTCGACTCGGACTAGCGGGAGCTCAGAGGACAATGAGCAGTTCTTC.

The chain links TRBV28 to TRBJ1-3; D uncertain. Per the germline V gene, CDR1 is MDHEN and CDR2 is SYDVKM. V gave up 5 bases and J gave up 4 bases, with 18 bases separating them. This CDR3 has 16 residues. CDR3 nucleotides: TGTGCCAGCAGTCCCCTAGTGGGCCACACAGGAAACACCATATATTTT. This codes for CASSPLVGHTGNTIYF.

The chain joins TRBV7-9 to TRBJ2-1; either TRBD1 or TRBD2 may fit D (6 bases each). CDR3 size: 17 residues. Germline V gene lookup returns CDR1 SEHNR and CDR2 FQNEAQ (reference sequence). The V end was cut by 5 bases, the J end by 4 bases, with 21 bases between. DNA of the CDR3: TGTGCCAGCAGCCGGGAGAGAAGCAGGGGAGGTTACAATGAGCAGTTCTTC. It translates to CASSRERSRGGYNEQFF.

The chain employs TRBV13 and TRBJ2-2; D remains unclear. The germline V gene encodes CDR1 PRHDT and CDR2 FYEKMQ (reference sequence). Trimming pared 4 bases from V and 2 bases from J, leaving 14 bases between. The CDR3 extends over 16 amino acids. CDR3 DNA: TGTGCCAGCAGCTCCAAACGTACAGTAAACACCGGGGAGCTGTTTTTT. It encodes CASSSKRTVNTGELFF.

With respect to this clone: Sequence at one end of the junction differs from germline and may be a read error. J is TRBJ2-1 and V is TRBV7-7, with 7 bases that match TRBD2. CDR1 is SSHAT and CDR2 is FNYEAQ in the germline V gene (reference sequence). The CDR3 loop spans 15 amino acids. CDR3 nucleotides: TGTGCTAGCAGCACCGGACTAGGACACTACAATGAGCAGTTCTTC. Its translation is CASSTGLGHYNEQFF. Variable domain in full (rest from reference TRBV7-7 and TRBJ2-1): GAGVSQSPRYKVTKRGQDVTLRCDPISSHATLYWYQQALGQGPEFLTYFNYEAQPDKSGLPSDRFSAERPEGSISTLTIQRTEQRDSAMYRCASSTGLGHYNEQFFGPGTRLTVL.

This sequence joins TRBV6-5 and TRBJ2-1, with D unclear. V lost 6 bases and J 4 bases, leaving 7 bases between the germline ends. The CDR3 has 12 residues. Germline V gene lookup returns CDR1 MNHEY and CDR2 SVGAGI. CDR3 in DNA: TGTGCCAGCAGAGGCCGGTACAATGAGCAGTTCTTC. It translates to CASRGRYNEQFF.

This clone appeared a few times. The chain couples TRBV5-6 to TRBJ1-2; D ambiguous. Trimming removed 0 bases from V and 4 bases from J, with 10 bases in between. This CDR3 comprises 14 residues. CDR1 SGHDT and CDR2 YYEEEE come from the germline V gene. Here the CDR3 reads CASSLAFRGYGYTF. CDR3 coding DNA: TGTGCCAGCAGCTTGGCCTTCCGGGGCTATGGCTACACCTTC.

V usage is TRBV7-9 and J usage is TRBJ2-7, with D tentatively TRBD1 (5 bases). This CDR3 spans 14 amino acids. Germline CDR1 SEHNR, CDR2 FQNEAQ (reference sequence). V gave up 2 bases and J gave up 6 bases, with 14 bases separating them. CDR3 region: CASSLLANRGEQYF. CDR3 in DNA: TGTGCCAGCAGCTTATTGGCTAATAGGGGCGAGCAGTACTTC.

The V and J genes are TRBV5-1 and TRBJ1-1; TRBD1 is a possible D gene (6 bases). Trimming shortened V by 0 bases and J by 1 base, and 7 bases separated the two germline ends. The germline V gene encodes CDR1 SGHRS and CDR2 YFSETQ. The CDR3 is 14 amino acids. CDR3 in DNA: TGCGCCAGCAGCTTGGAAGGGGGGAACACTGAAGCTTTCTTT. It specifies CASSLEGGNTEAFF.

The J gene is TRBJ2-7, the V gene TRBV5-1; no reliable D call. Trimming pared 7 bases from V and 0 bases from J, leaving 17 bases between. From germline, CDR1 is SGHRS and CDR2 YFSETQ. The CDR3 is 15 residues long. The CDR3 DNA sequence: TGCGCCAGCCGCCTTCGACCGACGAGCTCCTACGAGCAGTACGTC. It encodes CASRLRPTSSYEQYV.

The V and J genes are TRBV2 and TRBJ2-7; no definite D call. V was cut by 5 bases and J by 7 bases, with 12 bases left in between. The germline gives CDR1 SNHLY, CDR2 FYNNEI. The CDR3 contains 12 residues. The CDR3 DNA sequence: TGTGCCAGCAGTATCGGGCATTGGGAGCAGTACTTC. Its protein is CASSIGHWEQYF.

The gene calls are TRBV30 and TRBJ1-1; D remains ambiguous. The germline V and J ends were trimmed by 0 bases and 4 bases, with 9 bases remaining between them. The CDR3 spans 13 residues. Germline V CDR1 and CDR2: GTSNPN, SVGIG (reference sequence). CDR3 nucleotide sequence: TGTGCCTGGAGTGTTGCCTCCCTCACTGAAGCTTTCTTT. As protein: CAWSVASLTEAFF.

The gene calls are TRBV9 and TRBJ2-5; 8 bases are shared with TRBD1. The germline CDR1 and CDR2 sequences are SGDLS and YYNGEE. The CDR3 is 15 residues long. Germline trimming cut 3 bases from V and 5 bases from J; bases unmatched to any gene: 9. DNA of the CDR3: TGTGCCAGCAGCGCCCAGGGGGCGGGAAGTGAGACCCAGTACTTC. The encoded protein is CASSAQGAGSETQYF.

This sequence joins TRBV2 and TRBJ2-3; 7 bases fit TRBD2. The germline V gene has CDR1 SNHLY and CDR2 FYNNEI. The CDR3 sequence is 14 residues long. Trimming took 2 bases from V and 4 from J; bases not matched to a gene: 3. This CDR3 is CASSESLAADTQYF. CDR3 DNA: TGTGCCAGCAGTGAAAGCCTAGCGGCAGATACGCAGTATTTT.

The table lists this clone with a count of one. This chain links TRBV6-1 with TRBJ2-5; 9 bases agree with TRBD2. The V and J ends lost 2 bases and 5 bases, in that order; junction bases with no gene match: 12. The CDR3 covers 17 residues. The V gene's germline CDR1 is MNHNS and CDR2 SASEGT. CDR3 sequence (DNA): TGTGCCAGCAGTGAATCAGCGGGAGGATGGGTCCGGGAGACCCAGTACTTC. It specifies CASSESAGGWVRETQYF.

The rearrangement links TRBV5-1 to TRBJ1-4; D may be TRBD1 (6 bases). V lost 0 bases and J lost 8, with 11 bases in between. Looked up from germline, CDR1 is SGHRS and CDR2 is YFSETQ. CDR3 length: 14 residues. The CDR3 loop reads CASSLVQGGEKLFF. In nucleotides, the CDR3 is TGCGCCAGCAGCTTGGTACAGGGCGGAGAAAAACTGTTTTTT.

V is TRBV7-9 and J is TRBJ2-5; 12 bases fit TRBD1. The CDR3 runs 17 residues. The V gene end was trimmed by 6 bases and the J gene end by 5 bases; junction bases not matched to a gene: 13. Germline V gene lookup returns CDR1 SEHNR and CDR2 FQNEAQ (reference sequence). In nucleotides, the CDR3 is TGTGCCAGCAGTTATGGGGCCGGGACAGGGGGCGCGGAGACCCAGTACTTC. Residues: CASSYGAGTGGAETQYF.

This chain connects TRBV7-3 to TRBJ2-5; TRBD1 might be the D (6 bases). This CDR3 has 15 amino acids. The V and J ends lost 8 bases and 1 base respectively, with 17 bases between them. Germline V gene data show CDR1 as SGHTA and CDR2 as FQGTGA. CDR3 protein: CASSTSRDTQETQYF. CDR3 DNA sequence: TGTGCCAGCTCGACAAGCCGGGACACCCAAGAGACCCAGTACTTC.

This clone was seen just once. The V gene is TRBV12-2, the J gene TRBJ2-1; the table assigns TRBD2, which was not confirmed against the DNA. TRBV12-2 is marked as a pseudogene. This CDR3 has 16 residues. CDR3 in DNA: TGTGCTCTGGGACTAGCGCCTTTGAGCTCCTACAATGAGCAGTTCTTC. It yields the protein CALGLAPLSSYNEQFF.

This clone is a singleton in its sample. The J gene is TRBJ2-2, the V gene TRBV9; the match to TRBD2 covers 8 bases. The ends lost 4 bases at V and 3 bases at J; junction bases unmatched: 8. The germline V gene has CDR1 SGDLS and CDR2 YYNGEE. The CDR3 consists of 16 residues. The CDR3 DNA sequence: TGTGCCAGCAGCTTTCGAGCGGGGGCCGACACCGGGGAGCTGTTTTTT. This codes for CASSFRAGADTGELFF.

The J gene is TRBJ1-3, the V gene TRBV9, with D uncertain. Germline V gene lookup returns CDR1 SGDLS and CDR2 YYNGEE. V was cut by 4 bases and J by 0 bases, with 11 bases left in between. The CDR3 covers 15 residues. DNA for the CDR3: TGTGCCAGCAGCTCCCGGGATATCTCTGGAAACACCATATATTTT. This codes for CASSSRDISGNTIYF. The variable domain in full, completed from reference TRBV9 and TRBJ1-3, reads DSGVTQTPKHLITATGQRVTLRCSPRSGDLSVYWYQQSLDQGLQFLIQYYNGEERAKGNILERFSAQQFPDLHSELNLSSLELGDSALYFCASSSRDISGNTIYFGEGSWLTVV.